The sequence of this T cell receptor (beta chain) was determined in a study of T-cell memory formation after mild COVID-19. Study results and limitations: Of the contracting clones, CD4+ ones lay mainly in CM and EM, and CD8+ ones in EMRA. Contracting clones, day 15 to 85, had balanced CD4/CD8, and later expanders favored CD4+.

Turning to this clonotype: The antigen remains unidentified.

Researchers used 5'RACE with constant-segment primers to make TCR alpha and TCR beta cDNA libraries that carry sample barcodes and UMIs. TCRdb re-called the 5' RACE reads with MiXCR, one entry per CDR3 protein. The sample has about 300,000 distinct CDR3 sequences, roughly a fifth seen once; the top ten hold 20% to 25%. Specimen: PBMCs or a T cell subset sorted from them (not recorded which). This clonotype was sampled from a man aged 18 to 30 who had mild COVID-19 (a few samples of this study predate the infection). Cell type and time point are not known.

This CDR3 reads CASSVRDSPLHF. The DNA for the CDR3 is TGTGCCAGCAGTGTGCGGGATTCACCCCTCCACTTT. The chain is built from TRBV2 and TRBJ1-6; no firm D call. Per the germline V gene, CDR1 is SNHLY and CDR2 is FYNNEI. This CDR3 has 12 amino acids. V lost 4 bases to trimming and J lost 8 bases, with 6 bases between them.